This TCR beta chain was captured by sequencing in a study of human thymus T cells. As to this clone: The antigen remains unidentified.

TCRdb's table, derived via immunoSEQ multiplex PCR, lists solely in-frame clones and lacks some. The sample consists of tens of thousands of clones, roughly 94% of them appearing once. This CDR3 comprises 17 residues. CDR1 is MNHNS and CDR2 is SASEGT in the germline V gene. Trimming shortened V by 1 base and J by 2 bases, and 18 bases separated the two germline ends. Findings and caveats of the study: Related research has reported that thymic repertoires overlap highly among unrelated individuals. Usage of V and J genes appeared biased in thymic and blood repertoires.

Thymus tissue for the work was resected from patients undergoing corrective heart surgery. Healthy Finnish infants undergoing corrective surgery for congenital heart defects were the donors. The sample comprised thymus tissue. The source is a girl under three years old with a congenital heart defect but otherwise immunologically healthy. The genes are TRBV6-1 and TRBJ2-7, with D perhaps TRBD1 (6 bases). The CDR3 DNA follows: TGTGCCAGCAGTGAAGGTGGGACAAATAATATGACCTACGAGCAGTACTTC. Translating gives CASSEGGTNNMTYEQYF.